This T cell receptor beta chain was sequenced in a study of T cells in Graves' hyperthyroidism and ophthalmopathy (dated by TCRdb to between 2018 and 2021). Describing the broader study: Peripheral blood samples were taken at the time of initial diagnosis, prior to any treatment. Whether ophthalmopathy could be predicted prospectively was tested in an independent validation cohort made up of under 20 hyperthyroidism patients plus 17 patients who later progressed to ophthalmopathy. In about 6 Graves' hyperthyroidism patients, the study also compared T-cell repertoires from thyroid tissue with T-cell repertoires from blood. According to the paper, TCR Vbeta CDR3 sequencing was carried out on 120 to 150 peripheral blood samples, which came from under 50 ophthalmopathy, roughly 75 hyperthyroidism and some 17 progressor patients. Following sampling, methimazole starting at 30 mg daily was given to hyperthyroidism patients, and high-dose intravenous methylprednisolone was given to ophthalmopathy patients. To identify TCR V-J signatures that set the groups apart, the researchers used a discovery cohort of 100 patients, made up of 43 with Graves' ophthalmopathy and approximately 57 with stable Graves' hyperthyroidism. The 95 to 100 discovery patients were randomly split 7:3 into training and test sets.

Remarks on this clonotype: What antigen it recognizes has not been identified. No per-base quality is available; no much larger clone lies one base away.

TCR beta CDR3 regions were amplified from RNA transcripts. The TCR CDR3 was subjected to a first round of RT-PCR using the HTBI primer set and the Qiagen OneStep RT-PCR kit. Libraries were constructed in a second round of multiplex PCR, after which size selection and purification were performed. The libraries were sequenced on an Illumina HiSeq2000 using paired-end 100 bp reads. Regarding the original processing steps: SOAPnuke was used to process the raw data, removing reads that contained adapters or uncalled bases, had a mean Phred below 15, or lacked an exact match to the constant primer or identifier. COPE v1.2.5 was used to merge high-quality paired reads, and clonotypes were defined as unique nucleotide sequences. MiTCR v1.1 was used to align clonotypes to the IMGT TRBV, TRBD and TRBJ reference segments. The analysis was restricted to V-J combinations with a frequency above 0.0001, which together covered around 99% of the repertoires. The TCS score was defined as F50 (clonal expansion) divided by E x V (chaos), with BLOSUM62-based TCRdist calculated between CDR3 peptides within each V-J. Welch's t-statistics and random forest reduced around 510 V-J features to roughly 13, which were used in a naive Bayes classifier (R e1071). The public reads were quality trimmed at Q25 with fastp and then assembled into clones with MiXCR by TCRdb, keeping productive beta chains. A single entry per CDR3 protein holds the most common genes and DNA from its merged rows. The V and J calls reflect TCRdb's pipeline rather than the authors' work. The sample table records hundreds of thousands of distinct CDR3 sequences; about 17% of these occur just once. About 3.8% of the sample rests with the top ten.

V loses 1 base, J loses 5 bases, and the germline ends lie 6 bases apart. According to the germline V gene (reference sequence), CDR1 reads LNHDA and CDR2 reads SQIVND. The CDR3 starts with the cysteine, ends with the phenylalanine, and has 13 residues. Left in the record is the CDR3 DNA by itself, 39 bases read in frame from the first base. Summary of the overall study and its limitations: No statistical method was used to set the sample size in advance, and investigators knew the group allocation. A 13 V-J signature model separated ophthalmopathy from stable hyperthyroidism, with over 85% sensitivity and roughly 82% specificity in cross-validation and 80%/75% in testing. In validation, the model predicted progression to ophthalmopathy with approximately 69% sensitivity and approximately 78% specificity, a median of approximately 6.5 months before onset. Most expanded thyroid clonotypes (frequency above 0.001) were also found in blood, which suggests that blood repertoires may mirror thyroid immune responses.

Stable Graves' hyperthyroidism was defined as the absence of progression to ophthalmopathy over 18 months of follow-up. Hyperthyroidism patients were aged 18 to 65 years and newly diagnosed, with disease duration of less than 2 months. The study excluded patients with uncontrolled infections, other autoimmune diseases, pregnancy or lactation. Diagnoses relied on clinical symptoms, serum thyroxine and TRAb, thyroid ultrasound and orbital computed tomography. PBMCs were isolated from approximately 10 ml of fresh peripheral blood by Ficoll-Paque density gradient centrifugation. Total RNA was extracted with Trizol reagent, and quality was checked on an Agilent 2100 Bioanalyzer.

The sequencing sample was made of blood. The origin of this receptor is a woman in her twenties or thirties with Graves' hyperthyroidism. This chain is built from TRBV19 and TRBJ2-1; the D gene is not confidently resolved. The base sequence is TGTGCCAGTAGTATAGCGCAGAACAATGAGCAGTTCTTC. It codes for CASSIAQNNEQFF.